The 9 T cell receptor beta chains reported below all come from one sample, sequenced in a study of T cell repertoires in cytomegalovirus infection (dated by TCRdb to the late 2010s). Explained via the paper, the treatment or condition label denotes: in vitro stimulation with specific CMV peptide epitopes to enrich CMV-specific T cells. Sequencing used an Illumina HiSeq 1500. TCRdb reworked the public reads: Q25 trimming with fastp, MiXCR clone assembly, productive beta chains retained. Under each unique CDR3 protein, matching rows form one entry showing the most common genes and DNA. For this sample there are some 500,000 distinct CDR3 sequences; 25% to 35% appear just once. The ten largest clonotypes hold 15% to 20% of the sample. No antigen has been assigned to these receptors. The sequencing used cultured PBMCs, collected from culture after CMV antigen stimulation. These receptors were obtained from a human donor in good health (CMV status not recorded). Some clones in this sample may be carry-over from other donors' samples.

The table lists this clonotype with a count of one. The V gene is TRBV24-1, the J gene TRBJ2-7; 9 nucleotides agree with TRBD1. CDR1 and CDR2 (germline): KGHDR, SFDVKD. Trimming at V came to 4 bases and at J to 2 bases, leaving 8 bases not matched to a gene. CDR3 size: 16 residues. CDR3 nucleotide sequence: TGTGCCACCAGTGACCCCGGACAGGGGAAGCCCTACGAGCAGTACGTC. It specifies CATSDPGQGKPYEQYV.

The V gene is TRBV19, the J gene TRBJ2-1, with 8 bases lining up with TRBD2. CDR1 LNHDA and CDR2 SQIVND come from the germline V gene (reference sequence). Trimming removed 3 bases from V and 6 bases from J; junction bases left unmatched: 10. This CDR3 comprises 16 residues. The CDR3 DNA is TGTGCCAGTAGTATTCTGTCGGGAGGGCCTCGCAATGAGCAGTTCTTC. Translating gives CASSILSGGPRNEQFF. The full variable domain, in which reference TRBV19 and TRBJ2-1 provide the parts outside the CDR3, is DGGITQSPKYLFRKEGQNVTLSCEQNLNHDAMYWYRQDPGQGLRLIYYSQIVNDFQKGDIAEGYSVSREKKESFPLTVTSAQKNPTAFYLCASSILSGGPRNEQFFGPGTRLTVL.

This sequence joins TRBV7-9 and TRBJ2-2; D perhaps matches TRBD1 (7 bases). This CDR3 region has 14 residues. Germline CDR1 reads SEHNR; CDR2 reads FQNEAQ (reference sequence). Trimming took off 5 bases at V and 7 bases at J, with 14 bases between the two ends. The CDR3: CASSLPRGDGELFF. The CDR3 nucleotides read TGTGCCAGCAGCCTACCCAGGGGGGACGGGGAGCTGTTTTTT.

The table lists this clonotype with many counts. The V and J genes are TRBV7-2 and TRBJ2-2, with 10 bases matching TRBD2. V shed 5 bases, J shed 4 bases, and the junction held 4 bases outside the gene matches. This CDR3 is 15 amino acids long. Germline CDR1 SGHTA, CDR2 FQGNSA. Here the CDR3 reads CASSPGLAATGELFF. The DNA of the CDR3 is TGTGCCAGCAGCCCTGGACTAGCGGCCACCGGGGAGCTGTTTTTT.

In nucleotides, the CDR3 is TGTGCCAGCAGCTTAGTCGGGGATGCCTCCTATAATTCACCCCTCCACTTT. It yields the protein CASSLVGDASYNSPLHF. The rearrangement joins TRBV11-3 to TRBJ1-6, with D hard to call. The CDR3 runs 17 residues. CDR1 SGHNT and CDR2 YENEEA come from the germline V gene. Trimming cost V 1 base and J 0 bases, with 10 bases left between them.

This rearrangement joins TRBV2 to TRBJ2-5, with a weak D call TRBD1 (5 bases). V was trimmed by 6 bases and J by 4 bases, leaving 15 bases between them. The CDR3 covers 14 residues. Germline V gene data show CDR1 as SNHLY and CDR2 as FYNNEI. The CDR3 DNA sequence: TGTGCCAGCAGGACTTTCTGGGGCGGAGAGACCCAGTACTTC. Translation gives CASRTFWGGETQYF. The whole variable domain, remainder taken from reference TRBV2 and TRBJ2-5, is EPEVTQTPSHQVTQMGQEVILRCVPISNHLYFYWYRQILGQKVEFLVSFYNNEISEKSEIFDDQFSVERPDGSNFTLKIRSTKLEDSAMYFCASRTFWGGETQYFGPGTRLLVL.

This clonotype was found many times. The chain joins TRBV6-1 to TRBJ2-3; 11 bases align to TRBD2. The germline V gene has CDR1 MNHNS and CDR2 SASEGT. V shed 5 bases, J shed 0 bases, and the junction held 10 bases outside the gene matches. The CDR3 extends over 18 amino acids. The CDR3 reads CASSRPGLAAGSTDTQYF. In nucleotides, the CDR3 is TGTGCCAGCAGTAGACCGGGACTAGCGGCGGGAAGCACAGATACGCAGTATTTT.

This chain connects TRBV11-2 to TRBJ2-5; 9 positions match TRBD1. CDR1 SGHAT and CDR2 FQNNGV come from the germline V gene. V trimming: 4 bases; J trimming: 5 bases; junction bases outside the gene matches: 8. The CDR3 consists of 15 residues. Written as DNA, the CDR3 is TGTGCCAGCAGCTCTCAAACCGGGACAGGGGAGACCCAGTACTTC. Protein sequence: CASSSQTGTGETQYF. Filled out from reference TRBV11-2 and TRBJ2-5, the complete variable domain reads EAGVAQSPRYKIIEKRQSVAFWCNPISGHATLYWYQQILGQGPKLLIQFQNNGVVDDSQLPKDRFSAERLKGVDSTLKIQPAKLEDSAVYLCASSSQTGTGETQYFGPGTRLLVL.

The chain employs TRBV12-3 or TRBV12-4 and TRBJ2-6; 7 bases fit TRBD1. The ends lost 5 bases at V and 11 bases at J; junction bases unmatched: 15. There are 16 residues in the CDR3. CDR3 nucleotides: TGTGCCAGCAGTGCCTCACTCGGACAGGTTTCCGACGTCCTGACTTTC. Translation gives CASSASLGQVSDVLTF.